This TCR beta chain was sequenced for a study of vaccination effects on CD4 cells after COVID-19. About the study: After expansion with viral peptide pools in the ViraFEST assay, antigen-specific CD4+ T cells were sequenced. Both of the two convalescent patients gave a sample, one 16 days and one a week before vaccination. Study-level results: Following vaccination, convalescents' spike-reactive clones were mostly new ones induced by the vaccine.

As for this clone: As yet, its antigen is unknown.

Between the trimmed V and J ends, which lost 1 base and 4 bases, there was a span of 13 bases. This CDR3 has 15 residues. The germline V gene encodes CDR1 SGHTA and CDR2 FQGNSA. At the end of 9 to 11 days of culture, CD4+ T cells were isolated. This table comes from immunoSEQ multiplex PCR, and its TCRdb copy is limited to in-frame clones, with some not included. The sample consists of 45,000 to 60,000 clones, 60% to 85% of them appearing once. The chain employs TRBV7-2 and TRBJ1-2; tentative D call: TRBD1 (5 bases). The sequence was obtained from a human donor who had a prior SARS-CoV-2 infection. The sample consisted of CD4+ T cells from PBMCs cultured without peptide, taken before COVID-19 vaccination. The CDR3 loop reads CASSLGSGIVYGYTF. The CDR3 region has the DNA TGTGCCAGCAGCTTAGGTTCAGGGATCGTCTATGGCTACACCTTC.